These 30 T cell receptor beta chains were all obtained from the same sample, sequenced in a study of blood T cell repertoires in COVID-19. The protocol was immunoSEQ multiplex PCR, while the TCRdb copy is restricted to in-frame clones and leaves out a portion. The data show 200,000 or so clones, about nine tenths seen once. The source material was PBMCs or T cells enriched from blood (not recorded which). The receptor source for this set is a woman under 40 who had recovered from COVID-19.

The chain couples TRBV6-5 to TRBJ1-1, with 8 bases lining up with TRBD1. The V and J ends lost 6 bases and 1 base, in that order; junction bases with no gene match: 4. The germline V gene has CDR1 MNHEY and CDR2 SVGAGI. The CDR3 is made up of 14 amino acids. The CDR3 DNA reads as TGTGCCAGCAGCTCGGGACAGGCGAACACTGAAGCTTTCTTT. As protein: CASSSGQANTEAFF.

CDR3 residues: CASSHPRTDYYGYTF. CDR3 coding DNA: TGTGCCAGCAGCCACCCTAGGACGGACTACTATGGCTACACCTTC. The V and J genes are TRBV13 and TRBJ1-2; D is unclear. There are 15 residues in the CDR3. Trimming removed 5 bases at V and 3 bases at J, with 16 bases between. The germline V gene has CDR1 PRHDT and CDR2 FYEKMQ (reference sequence).

The chain has TRBV29-1 and TRBJ1-5, with D tentatively TRBD1 (5 bases). This CDR3 is 13 amino acids long. Trimming took 4 bases from V and 4 from J, leaving 11 bases between them. Germline V gives CDR1 SQVTM, CDR2 ANQGSEA. The CDR3 reads CSVAGGPNQPQHF. For the CDR3, the DNA is TGCAGCGTTGCCGGGGGTCCAAATCAGCCCCAGCATTTT.

The chain recombines TRBV12-3 or TRBV12-4 with TRBJ1-1; 8 nucleotides line up with TRBD1. The length of the CDR3 is 12 residues. V lost 6 bases and J lost 12; bases outside the gene matches: 9. CDR3 amino acids: CASRSTGGRTFF. CDR3 DNA: TGTGCCAGCAGGTCCACAGGGGGAAGGACTTTCTTT.

This rearrangement joins TRBV9 to TRBJ2-1, with 9 bases lining up with TRBD1. CDR3 length equals 15 residues. Germline-derived CDR1 and CDR2 are SGDLS and YYNGEE. The J segment lost 3 bases and the V segment lost 2 bases, leaving 3 bases of the junction unmatched. The CDR3, as DNA: TGTGCCAGCAGCGTTAGGACAGGGGACTACAATGAGCAGTTCTTC. This sequence encodes CASSVRTGDYNEQFF. Full variable domain (missing parts from reference TRBV9 and TRBJ2-1): DSGVTQTPKHLITATGQRVTLRCSPRSGDLSVYWYQQSLDQGLQFLIQYYNGEERAKGNILERFSAQQFPDLHSELNLSSLELGDSALYFCASSVRTGDYNEQFFGPGTRLTVL.

The chain is built from TRBV11-1 and TRBJ1-2; 10 positions match TRBD1. The J segment lost 4 bases and the V segment lost 11 bases, leaving 4 bases of the junction unmatched. From germline, CDR1 is SGHAT and CDR2 FQDESV (reference sequence). The CDR3 extends over 12 amino acids. The CDR3 reads CASGQGSYGYTF. The DNA for the CDR3 is TGTGCCTCGGGACAGGGGAGCTATGGCTACACCTTC.

The chain combines TRBV10-1 with TRBJ2-1; 8 nucleotides match TRBD1. V lost 6 bases and J lost 0; bases outside the gene matches: 7. Germline CDR1 and CDR2: WNHNN and SYGVQD (reference sequence). The CDR3 covers 16 residues. This CDR3 is CASRLDRGGSYNEQFF. The CDR3 nucleotides are TGCGCCAGCAGGCTCGACAGGGGAGGCTCCTACAATGAGCAGTTCTTC.

The chain employs TRBV7-8 and TRBJ1-4, with D possibly matching TRBD1 (5 bases). The germline gives CDR1 SGHVS, CDR2 FQNEAQ. Trimming stripped 2 bases from V and 7 bases from J, with 20 bases between. The CDR3 sequence is 17 residues long. The DNA of the CDR3 is TGTGCCAGCAGCTTACATCCCGGGACCGCCGGGAGTGAAAAACTGTTTTTT. Translated: CASSLHPGTAGSEKLFF.

This clone came up once. V and J are TRBV11-2 and TRBJ1-3; D remains ambiguous. Germline CDR1 and CDR2: SGHAT and FQNNGV. Trimming took off 2 bases at V and 4 bases at J, with 9 bases between the two ends. The CDR3 spans 14 residues. CDR3 DNA sequence: TGTGCCAGCAGCTTATCGGTCCCGGGAAACACCATATATTTT. Translation: CASSLSVPGNTIYF.

The chain combines TRBV4-1 with TRBJ1-4; D might be TRBD1 (5 bases). The ends were cut back, 3 bases at V and 6 bases at J, with 20 bases in the middle. Germline values: CDR1 MGHRA, CDR2 YSYEKL. There are 17 residues in the CDR3. The CDR3 here is CASSQGGLDGPYEKLFF. In DNA form, the CDR3 reads TGCGCCAGCAGCCAGGGGGGGTTAGACGGTCCTTATGAAAAACTGTTTTTT.

J is TRBJ1-5 and V is TRBV25-1, with D hard to call. The CDR3 covers 14 residues. Trimming pared 0 bases from V and 4 bases from J, leaving 7 bases between. In germline, CDR1 is MGHDK, CDR2 SYGVNS. In DNA, the CDR3 is TGTGCCAGCAGTGAATATATAGTGAATCAGCCCCAGCATTTT. It codes for CASSEYIVNQPQHF.

V and J are TRBV27 and TRBJ2-3, with D maybe TRBD2 (5 bases). CDR3 length: 16 amino acids. Germline CDR1 and CDR2: MNHEY and SMNVEV (reference sequence). V lost 5 bases, J lost 0 bases, and 15 bases lay in between. CDR3 coding DNA: TGTGCCAGCAGTCTCCGACGGGGAATTAGCACAGATACGCAGTATTTT. It encodes CASSLRRGISTDTQYF.

This rearrangement joins TRBV4-1 to TRBJ1-6, with 11 bases that match TRBD1. With V trimmed by 0 bases and J by 14 bases, 9 bases remained unmatched. Germline V gives CDR1 MGHRA, CDR2 YSYEKL. This CDR3 is 16 amino acids long. CDR3 amino acids: CASSQEGTGGFRALHF. In DNA form, the CDR3 reads TGCGCCAGCAGCCAAGAGGGGACAGGGGGTTTTCGGGCCCTCCACTTT.

The rearrangement joins TRBV19 to TRBJ1-3, with D possibly matching TRBD1 (5 bases). Between the trimmed V and J ends, which lost 9 bases and 4 bases, there was a span of 19 bases. CDR3 length equals 15 residues. Germline CDR1 and CDR2: LNHDA and SQIVND (reference sequence). The chain's CDR3 is CASGDGGGKGNTIYF. Written as DNA, the CDR3 is TGTGCCAGCGGTGACGGCGGGGGTAAAGGAAACACCATATATTTT.

This clone has only one observation. V is TRBV7-2 and J is TRBJ2-3; TRBD1 agrees at 9 bases. Germline CDR1 SGHTA, CDR2 FQGNSA. The trim removed 4 bases at V and 2 bases at J, leaving 7 bases unmatched. This CDR3 comprises 16 residues. CDR3 amino acids: CASSSRTGEDTDTQYF. The CDR3 nucleotides are TGTGCCAGCAGCTCCCGGACAGGGGAGGACACAGATACGCAGTATTTT.

This chain connects TRBV12-3 or TRBV12-4 to TRBJ2-7, with TRBD1 as a possible D gene (6 bases). V lost 5 bases, J lost 2 bases, and 10 bases lay in between. The CDR3 covers 13 residues. CDR3 amino acids: CASSLRDTYEQYF. The CDR3, as DNA: TGTGCCAGCAGTCTTCGGGACACCTACGAGCAGTACTTC.

J is TRBJ2-1 and V is TRBV27; 7 nucleotides line up with TRBD1. Losses at the gene ends were 1 base for V and 4 bases for J; bases not matched to a gene: 1. The CDR3 loop spans 14 amino acids. Germline-derived CDR1 and CDR2 are MNHEY and SMNVEV (reference sequence). CDR3 residues: CASSLWDRYNEQFF. The CDR3, as DNA: TGTGCCAGCAGTTTATGGGACAGATACAATGAGCAGTTCTTC.

The chain has TRBV9 and TRBJ1-2, with 7 bases matching TRBD1. The length of the CDR3 is 12 residues. Looked up from germline, CDR1 is SGDLS and CDR2 is YYNGEE. Unmatched junction bases numbered 2, after V lost 3 bases and J lost 6 bases. The CDR3 spells CASSGGQHGYTF. The DNA of the CDR3 is TGTGCCAGCAGCGGGGGACAGCATGGCTACACCTTC.

The V call is TRBV29-1, the J call TRBJ1-1; 10 positions match TRBD1. CDR1 SQVTM and CDR2 ANQGSEA come from the germline V gene. The CDR3 spans 13 residues. The V gene end was trimmed by 3 bases and the J gene end by 7 bases; junction bases not matched to a gene: 5. The CDR3 loop is CSVDWTGGDEAFF. The CDR3 bases are TGCAGCGTTGACTGGACAGGGGGGGATGAAGCTTTCTTT.

This clone was counted a single time. V usage is TRBV7-2 and J usage is TRBJ2-1; the match to TRBD1 covers 7 bases. The CDR3 has 15 amino acids. V shed 1 base and J 3 bases; nucleotides not matched to a gene: 3. From germline, CDR1 is SGHTA and CDR2 FQGNSA. CDR3 loop: CASSLGQGRYNEQFF. The CDR3 DNA reads as TGTGCCAGCAGCTTAGGACAGGGACGCTACAATGAGCAGTTCTTC.

The CDR3 bases are TGTGCCAGCAGCGTAGGGGACTCCCCATCATATAATTCACCCCTCCACTTT. It specifies CASSVGDSPSYNSPLHF. The genes are TRBV9 and TRBJ1-6; D possibly corresponds to TRBD1 (5 bases). The CDR3 contains 17 residues. Trimming took 0 bases from V and 4 from J, leaving 14 bases between them. Germline V gene lookup returns CDR1 SGDLS and CDR2 YYNGEE. The variable domain in full, completed from reference TRBV9 and TRBJ1-6, reads DSGVTQTPKHLITATGQRVTLRCSPRSGDLSVYWYQQSLDQGLQFLIQYYNGEERAKGNILERFSAQQFPDLHSELNLSSLELGDSALYFCASSVGDSPSYNSPLHFGNGTRLTVT.

This clone came up once. The sample contains more than one DNA sequence encoding this CDR3. J is TRBJ2-7 and V is TRBV27; 9 bases fit TRBD1. CDR1 and CDR2 (germline): MNHEY, SMNVEV (reference sequence). V was pared by 4 bases and J by 1 base, with 2 bases of the junction left unmatched. The CDR3 sequence is 14 residues long. CDR3 loop: CASSYGTGSYEQYF. CDR3 nucleotide sequence: TGTGCCAGCAGTTATGGGACAGGGTCCTACGAGCAGTACTTC.

CDR3 DNA: TGTGCCAGCAGGCCTCACGATGGGTCAGGCGATGGCTACACCTTC. Amino acid sequence: CASRPHDGSGDGYTF. The V gene is TRBV27, the J gene TRBJ1-2; no reliable D call. Trimming pared 6 bases from V and 6 bases from J, leaving 20 bases between. Germline assignment: CDR1 MNHEY and CDR2 SMNVEV (reference sequence). The length of the CDR3 is 15 residues.

V gene TRBV19 combines with J gene TRBJ1-3, with a tentative D call TRBD1 (5 bases). Looked up from germline, CDR1 is LNHDA and CDR2 is SQIVND (reference sequence). Deletions cut 3 bases from V and 3 bases from J, with 9 bases between. CDR3 length equals 14 residues. The chain's CDR3 is CASSIRGGGNTIYF. The DNA of the CDR3 is TGTGCCAGTAGTATTAGGGGAGGTGGAAACACCATATATTTT.

The V call is TRBV7-9, the J call TRBJ2-2; TRBD1 aligns across 7 bases. The CDR3 spans 16 residues. From germline, CDR1 is SEHNR and CDR2 FQNEAQ (reference sequence). J lost 1 base, V lost 2 bases, and 4 bases had no gene match. This CDR3 reads CASSLMWTGNTGELFF. CDR3 bases: TGTGCCAGCAGCTTAATGTGGACAGGGAACACCGGGGAGCTGTTTTTT. Full variable domain (rest looked up from reference TRBV7-9 and TRBJ2-2): DTGVSQNPRHKITKRGQNVTFRCDPISEHNRLYWYRQTLGQGPEFLTYFQNEAQLEKSRLLSDRFSAERPKGSFSTLEIQRTEQGDSAMYLCASSLMWTGNTGELFFGEGSRLTVL.

The gene calls are TRBV5-6 and TRBJ1-2; 10 bases fit TRBD1. J gave up 7 bases and V 0 bases, and 0 bases lay outside the gene matches. The CDR3 is 13 residues long. Germline CDR1 reads SGHDT; CDR2 reads YYEEEE. The CDR3 DNA sequence: TGTGCCAGCAGCTTGGGGACAGGGGGTGGCTACACCTTC. Its protein is CASSLGTGGGYTF.

In DNA form, the CDR3 reads TGTGCCAGCAGCTTACCGGGACAGGGAGGACCTGAAGCTTTCTTT. This gives the protein CASSLPGQGGPEAFF. This chain joins TRBV7-8 and TRBJ1-1, with 9 bases lining up with TRBD1. The V and J ends lost 2 bases and 6 bases, in that order; junction bases with no gene match: 7. CDR1 and CDR2 (germline): SGHVS, FQNEAQ. The CDR3 spans 15 residues.

In its sample, this clone was seen once. The chain employs TRBV2 and TRBJ2-5, with D maybe TRBD2 (6 bases). V dropped 9 bases and J dropped 2 bases, with 16 bases sitting between them. There are 14 residues in the CDR3. Germline CDR1 SNHLY, CDR2 FYNNEI. CDR3 loop: CARSKGAGQETQYF. CDR3 in DNA: TGTGCCAGGTCGAAGGGAGCGGGTCAAGAGACCCAGTACTTC.

The rearrangement links TRBV7-3 to TRBJ2-3; 7 bases align to TRBD2. V dropped 2 bases and J dropped 2; count of bases not matched to a gene: 4. The CDR3 consists of 15 residues. The germline gives CDR1 SGHTA, CDR2 FQGTGA. The CDR3 bases are TGTGCCAGCAGCTTATTAGCGGGCTTCACAGATACGCAGTATTTT. It specifies CASSLLAGFTDTQYF. The full variable domain, with the rest looked up from reference TRBV7-3 and TRBJ2-3, is GAGVSQTPSNKVTEKGKYVELRCDPISGHTALYWYRQSLGQGPEFLIYFQGTGAADDSGLPNDRFFAVRPEGSVSTLKIQRTERGDSAVYLCASSLLAGFTDTQYFGPGTRLTVL.

This chain connects TRBV10-3 to TRBJ2-1, with 10 bases matching TRBD1. The CDR3 extends over 17 amino acids. The J segment lost 7 bases and the V segment lost 4 bases, leaving 13 bases of the junction unmatched. Germline V gives CDR1 ENHRY, CDR2 SYGVKD. Written as DNA, the CDR3 is TGTGCCATCAGTGTCTTTCCTGACAGGGGGCTAGAAAATGAGCAGTTCTTC. Translated: CAISVFPDRGLENEQFF.